A selection of T cell receptor beta chains follows, all from one sample in a study of cytomegalovirus exposure and HLA in healthy donors. TCRdb's copy holds only in-frame clones and misses some; the assay was immunoSEQ multiplex PCR. This table holds fewer than 200,000 clones, roughly four fifths found once. Specimen: PBMCs. Receptors originate from a man younger than 35 in good health and CMV-seronegative. The CDR3 runs from the conserved cysteine through the conserved F or W. Each record gives: D gene, V gene, clone size, J gene, CDR3 protein, CDR3 DNA. The D gene is left open where the match is weak. Clone size appears in some rows only: once, few, many, or a class for an expanded clone.

>-|TRBV21-1|few|TRBJ2-7
CASSKGGDRVPRIPLDEQYF
TGTGCCAGCAGCAAAGGTGGGGACAGGGTTCCGCGAATCCCCCTCGACGAGCAGTACTTC
>TRBD1|TRBV4-3|-|TRBJ2-5
CASSQRNRGPGGTQYF
TGCGCCAGCAGCCAACGCAACAGGGGGCCGGGAGGGACCCAGTACTTC
>TRBD2|TRBV9|-|TRBJ2-1
CASSVGASGRVKTNEQFF
TGTGCCAGCAGCGTAGGAGCTAGCGGGAGGGTTAAAACTAATGAGCAGTTCTTC
>-|TRBV5-4|-|TRBJ2-7
CASSSPNRVGEQYF
TGTGCCAGCAGCTCACCAAACAGGGTCGGCGAGCAGTACTTC
>-|TRBV27|-|TRBJ1-1
CASSFGSHTEAFF
TGTGCCAGCAGTTTCGGTTCCCACACTGAAGCTTTCTTT
>TRBD1|TRBV27|-|TRBJ2-4
CASIGQGADIQYF
TGTGCCAGTATCGGACAGGGGGCAGACATTCAGTACTTC
>TRBD1|TRBV28|-|TRBJ1-1
CASSLFSLRTGGDTEAFF
TGTGCCAGCAGTTTATTTTCCCTTAGGACAGGGGGGGACACTGAAGCTTTCTTT
>TRBD2|TRBV4-1|few|TRBJ2-7
CASSQWGLAGAAYEQYF
TGCGCCAGCAGCCAATGGGGCCTAGCGGGAGCCGCTTACGAGCAGTACTTC
>TRBD1|TRBV6-6|-|TRBJ1-2
CASSTDRGSGYTF
TGTGCCAGCAGCACCGACAGGGGGTCTGGCTACACCTTC
>-|TRBV19|few|TRBJ2-3
CASSFRVSTDTQYF
TGTGCCAGTAGTTTCCGTGTCAGCACAGATACGCAGTATTTT
>-|TRBV27|-|TRBJ1-2
CASSFGRAGGYTF
TGTGCCAGCAGTTTTGGGAGGGCCGGAGGCTACACCTTC
>-|TRBV4-3|-|TRBJ2-3
CASSQLAVGSSSPDTQYF
TGCGCCAGCAGCCAATTAGCTGTGGGCTCGTCTAGCCCAGATACGCAGTATTTT
>TRBD2|TRBV7-9|once|TRBJ2-1
CASSPLAGRLLEQFF
TGTGCCAGCAGCCCCTTAGCGGGCCGCCTCCTTGAGCAGTTCTTC
>-|TRBV7-9|once|TRBJ2-1
CASSGGAPQFF
TGTGCCAGCAGCGGGGGGGCCCCGCAGTTCTTC
>-|TRBV18|-|TRBJ2-3
CASSLLPKDTQYF
TGTGCCAGCTCACTGCTACCTAAGGATACGCAGTATTTT
>-|TRBV7-2|few|TRBJ2-1
CASGERTYYNEQFF
TGTGCCAGCGGCGAAAGGACTTACTACAATGAGCAGTTCTTC
>-|TRBV5-4|once|TRBJ2-4
CASSDGLAKNIQYF
TGTGCCAGCAGCGATGGACTAGCCAAAAACATTCAGTACTTC
>-|TRBV2|-|TRBJ1-4
CASVGQSNEKLFF
TGTGCCAGCGTCGGACAAAGTAATGAAAAACTGTTTTTT
>-|TRBV28|-|TRBJ2-2
CASKEGSTGELFF
TGTGCCAGCAAGGAGGGCTCCACCGGGGAGCTGTTTTTT
>TRBD1|TRBV18|-|TRBJ1-5
CASSPGTGGDQPQHF
TGTGCCAGCTCACCCGGGACAGGGGGGGATCAGCCCCAGCATTTT
>TRBD2|TRBV9|once|TRBJ2-1
CASSVELPTLWGGSRNEQFF
TGTGCCAGCAGCGTAGAACTCCCCACCCTTTGGGGCGGGAGTCGGAATGAGCAGTTCTTC
>-|TRBV5-6|few|TRBJ1-6
CASSPGVGNSPLHF
TGTGCCAGCAGCCCAGGGGTGGGTAATTCACCCCTCCACTTT
>TRBD2|TRBV5-1|-|TRBJ2-5
CASTPFGGSGTRKETQYF
TGCGCCAGCACACCCTTTGGAGGATCCGGGACTAGAAAAGAGACCCAGTACTTC
>-|TRBV6-1|few|TRBJ2-7
CASSDAGGSAYEQYF
TGTGCCAGCAGTGATGCCGGAGGATCCGCCTACGAGCAGTACTTC
>TRBD2|TRBV27|-|TRBJ2-2
CASSPGTSGTTGELFF
TGTGCCAGCAGTCCGGGGACTAGCGGGACGACCGGGGAGCTGTTTTTT
>TRBD2|TRBV4-1|-|TRBJ2-2
CASSQGEGTNTGELFF
TGCGCCAGCAGCCAAGGGGAGGGTACGAACACCGGGGAGCTGTTTTTT
>TRBD1|TRBV18|-|TRBJ2-7
CASSPQTGLAYEQYF
TGTGCCAGCTCACCCCAGACAGGGCTTGCCTACGAGCAGTACTTC
>TRBD1|TRBV5-4|-|TRBJ1-1
CASSLTGQGETEAFF
TGTGCCAGCAGCTTGACCGGACAGGGGGAGACTGAAGCTTTCTTT
>TRBD1|TRBV29-1|-|TRBJ1-1
CSVEGQGDTEAFF
TGCAGCGTTGAAGGCCAGGGGGACACTGAAGCTTTCTTT
>TRBD1|TRBV7-2|-|TRBJ2-3
CASSFRDRVSSVRTDTQYF
TGTGCCAGCAGCTTCCGGGACAGGGTTTCGTCAGTGCGCACAGATACGCAGTATTTT
>-|TRBV28|-|TRBJ2-5
CASSFGRETQYF
TGTGCCAGCAGCTTTGGGAGGGAGACCCAGTACTTC
>-|TRBV28|-|TRBJ1-1
CASSPGHSGGTEAFF
TGTGCCAGCAGTCCTGGACATTCGGGCGGCACTGAAGCTTTCTTT
>-|TRBV5-1|-|TRBJ2-5
CASSFPKGGAEETQYF
TGCGCCAGCAGCTTCCCCAAGGGGGGGGCGGAAGAGACCCAGTACTTC
>TRBD1|TRBV7-9|-|TRBJ1-2
CASSLVGPGQRFYTF
TGTGCCAGCAGCTTAGTCGGACCGGGACAGAGGTTTTACACCTTC
>-|TRBV7-8|-|TRBJ1-2
CASSSGTTMSYTF
TGTGCCAGCAGCTCCGGGACAACTATGAGCTACACCTTC
>TRBD1|TRBV4-1|few|TRBJ1-2
CASSQGPGQTGGQGNYGYTF
TGCGCCAGCAGCCAAGGACCAGGGCAGACAGGGGGGCAAGGTAACTATGGCTACACCTTC
>-|TRBV19|-|TRBJ2-7
CASSAGGPSYEQYF
TGTGCCAGTAGTGCCGGGGGGCCTTCCTACGAGCAGTACTTC
>TRBD2|TRBV5-1|-|TRBJ2-1
CASIPGLAGTNEQFF
TGCGCCAGCATTCCGGGACTAGCGGGCACCAATGAGCAGTTCTTC
>-|TRBV25-1|-|TRBJ2-5
CASSALETQYF
TGTGCCAGCAGTGCCTTGGAGACCCAGTACTTC
>-|TRBV15|-|TRBJ2-1
CATSLTARPSYNEQFF
TGTGCCACCAGCCTGACAGCCCGGCCCTCCTACAATGAGCAGTTCTTC
>-|TRBV6-6|-|TRBJ2-4
CATSRVPEGIQYF
TGTGCCACGTCTCGGGTCCCCGAGGGCATTCAGTACTTC
>TRBD1|TRBV7-9|-|TRBJ1-5
CASSLGTASQPQHF
TGTGCCAGCAGCTTGGGGACAGCGAGTCAGCCCCAGCATTTT
>TRBD2|TRBV19|few|TRBJ2-6
CASLRTSAPSGANVLTF
TGTGCCAGTTTGAGGACTAGCGCCCCGTCTGGGGCCAACGTCCTGACTTTC
>TRBD2|TRBV9|-|TRBJ2-7
CASSVGGGRLSYEQYF
TGTGCCAGCAGCGTAGGCGGCGGGAGGCTTTCCTACGAGCAGTACTTC
>TRBD1|TRBV7-7|-|TRBJ2-7
CASSQGQGPTYEQYF
TGTGCCAGCAGCCAAGGACAGGGACCGACCTACGAGCAGTACTTC
>TRBD2|TRBV29-1|few|TRBJ2-7
CSATTSGSSQYF
TGCAGCGCAACGACTAGCGGGTCTTCGCAGTACTTC
>TRBD2|TRBV7-2|-|TRBJ2-5
CASSLGPAGGFRETQYF
TGTGCCAGCAGCTTAGGTCCGGCGGGAGGTTTTCGAGAGACCCAGTACTTC
>TRBD1|TRBV25-1|-|TRBJ1-2
CASSAPGTGYGYTF
TGTGCCAGCAGTGCCCCTGGGACAGGCTATGGCTACACCTTC
>-|TRBV19|-|TRBJ1-1
CASSVRVFFVGAFF
TGTGCCAGTAGTGTCCGGGTTTTCTTTGTAGGAGCTTTCTTT